The 2 T cell receptor beta chains below all came from one sample that was sequenced in a study of beta chain features in type 1 diabetes. Study outcomes and limitations: Researchers report that Type 1 diabetes patients had moderately but significantly shorter TCRB CDR3s across all four CD4+ subsets.

These receptors are not linked to any known antigen. Sequenced material consisted of expressed TCRB transcripts (all of the isolated RNA was reverse transcribed). Method: immunoSEQ multiplex PCR; TCRdb's copy keeps in-frame clones and lacks some. The sample has approximately 150,000 clones, 63% seen once. Material for sequencing was naive CD4+ T cells from blood. These receptors came from a man aged 30 to 45 with type 1 diabetes.

V and J are TRBV10-3 and TRBJ1-2; 9 nucleotides agree with TRBD1. J was trimmed by 5 bases and V by 8 bases; bases with no gene match: 6. CDR1 is ENHRY, CDR2 SYGVKD, per germline. This CDR3 spans 13 amino acids. Written as DNA, the CDR3 is TGTGCCATCTCCCGACAGGGGGTGTATGGCTACACCTTC. This gives the protein CAISRQGVYGYTF.

This sequence joins TRBV7-2 and TRBJ2-1, with 8 positions matching TRBD1. Germline lookup yields CDR1 SGHTA and CDR2 FQGNSA. This CDR3 is 14 amino acids long. V gave up 6 bases and J gave up 4 bases; unmatched junction bases: 5. CDR3 bases: TGTGCCAGCAGGGACGACAGGGGTTACAATGAGCAGTTCTTC. Translating it yields CASRDDRGYNEQFF.